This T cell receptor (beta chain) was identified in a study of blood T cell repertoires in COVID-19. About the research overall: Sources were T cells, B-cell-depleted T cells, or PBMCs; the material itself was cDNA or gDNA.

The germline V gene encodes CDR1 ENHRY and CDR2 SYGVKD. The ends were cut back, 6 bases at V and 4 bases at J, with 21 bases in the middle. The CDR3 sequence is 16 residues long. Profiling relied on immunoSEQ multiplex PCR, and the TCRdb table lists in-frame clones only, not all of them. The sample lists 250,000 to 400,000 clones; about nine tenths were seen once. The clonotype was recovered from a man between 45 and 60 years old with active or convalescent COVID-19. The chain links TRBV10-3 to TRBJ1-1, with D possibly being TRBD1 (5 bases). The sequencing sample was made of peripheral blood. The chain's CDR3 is CAISPSIPGRGTEAFF. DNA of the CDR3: TGTGCCATCAGCCCATCTATCCCCGGTAGGGGCACTGAAGCTTTCTTT.